The T cell receptor beta chain under discussion was sequenced for a study of CD8 T cells in Susac syndrome (dated by TCRdb to about 2019). Notes on the research overall: The study used repertoire sequencing to test whether antigen drove CD8+ T cell activation and differentiation in Susac syndrome.

Sequences MNHEY (CDR1) and SVGEGT (CDR2) are obtained from the germline V gene. The germline ends are 18 bases apart after V is trimmed by 0 bases and J by 3 bases. There are 18 amino acids in the CDR3, from cysteine to phenylalanine inclusive. The read is trimmed to its CDR3 DNA, 54 bases read in frame from base 1. High-throughput TCR beta sequencing profiled peripheral blood CD8+ and CD4+ T cells from healthy donors, Susac syndrome patients and multiple sclerosis patients. Healthy donors were included as age- and sex-matched controls. Bulk CD8+ and CD4+ T cells were purified by magnetic negative isolation, whereas CD8+ TEMRA cells were enriched by FACS. Blood was drawn into EDTA tubes, processed within 24 hours, and PBMCs were isolated by density gradient centrifugation. PBMCs intended for TCR sequencing were cryopreserved in liquid nitrogen and thawed later in a water bath at 37 degrees C. The sorted or isolated CD4+, CD8+ and CD8+ TEMRA cells had a purity of 90% or higher.

A word on this clonotype: The antigen this receptor binds is unknown. No qualities accompany the bases; no much larger clone lies one base away.

RNA was extracted using the RNeasy kit, and about 0.45 to 1 ug of the RNA was reverse transcribed with random hexamers. TCR beta CDR3 regions were amplified with the immunoSEQ multiplex PCR assay covering 54 Vbeta and 13 Jbeta segments. To correct PCR amplification bias, a synthetic template baseline was used for both primer optimization and computational correction. Per the authors' processing: Reads were assigned to V, D and J genes according to IMGT and analyzed in immunoSEQ Analyzer, with only productive sequences retained. Clonality was calculated as one minus the Shannon entropy normalized by log2 of the number of productive unique sequences. Public and private clones were assessed among the 100 most prevalent clones of each patient and control. Clones were defined as Susac-specific if absent from the healthy and MS cohorts, from roughly 1,100 published viral clones and from other ImmuneACCESS disease sequences. TCRdb passed the public sequencing reads through fastp at Q25 and MiXCR, retaining productive beta sequences. Each CDR3 protein gets just one entry, which takes the most common genes and DNA from the rows behind it. These V and J calls are TCRdb output, not the study's own analysis. The sample table holds 90,000 to 150,000 distinct CDR3 sequences, of which about nine tenths were seen once. The ten largest account for about 0.14% of the sample.

Summary of the overall study and its limitations: The number of individuals in the TCR sequencing and HLA analysis was recognized as being relatively small.

Source material: CD4+ T cells from PBMCs. The V and J genes are TRBV6-2 or TRBV6-3 and TRBJ2-1; the D gene is perhaps TRBD1, on 6 matching bases. This receptor was obtained from a human donor in good health. The nucleotides are TGTGCCAGCAGTTACTCGAGGGAGACAGGAACGATCTACAATGAGCAGTTCTTC. It encodes CASSYSRETGTIYNEQFF.